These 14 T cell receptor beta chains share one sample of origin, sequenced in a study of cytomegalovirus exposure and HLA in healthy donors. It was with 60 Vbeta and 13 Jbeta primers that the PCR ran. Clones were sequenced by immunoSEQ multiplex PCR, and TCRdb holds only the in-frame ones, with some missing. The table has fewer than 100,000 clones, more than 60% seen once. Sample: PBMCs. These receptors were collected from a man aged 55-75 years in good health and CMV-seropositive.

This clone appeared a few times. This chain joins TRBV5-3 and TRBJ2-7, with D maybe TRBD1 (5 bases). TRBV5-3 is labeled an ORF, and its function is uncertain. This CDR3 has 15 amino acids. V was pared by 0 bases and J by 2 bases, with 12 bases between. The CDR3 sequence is CARSLAGTGTYEQYF. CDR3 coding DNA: TGTGCCAGAAGCTTGGCCGGAACAGGAACCTACGAGCAGTACTTC.

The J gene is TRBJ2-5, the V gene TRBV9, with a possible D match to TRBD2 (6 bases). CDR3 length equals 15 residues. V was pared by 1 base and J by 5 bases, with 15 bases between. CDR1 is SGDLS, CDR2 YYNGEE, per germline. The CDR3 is CASSVQGWGEETQYF. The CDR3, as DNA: TGTGCCAGCAGCGTACAGGGTTGGGGGGAGGAGACCCAGTACTTC.

Here the CDR3 reads CASSFSRNTEAFF. In DNA form, the CDR3 reads TGTGCCAGCAGTTTTTCCAGGAACACTGAAGCTTTCTTT. The V and J genes are TRBV27 and TRBJ1-1; D gene unclear. Germline loops: CDR1 MNHEY, CDR2 SMNVEV (reference sequence). This CDR3 has 13 amino acids. V lost 3 bases and J 1 base, leaving 6 bases between the germline ends.

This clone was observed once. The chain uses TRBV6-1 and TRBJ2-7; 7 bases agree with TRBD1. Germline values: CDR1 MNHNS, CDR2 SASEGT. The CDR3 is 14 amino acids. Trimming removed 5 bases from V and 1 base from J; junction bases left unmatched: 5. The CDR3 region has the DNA TGTGCCAGCAGTAGAGACAGGGCGTCCTACGAGCAGTACTTC. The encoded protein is CASSRDRASYEQYF.

The CDR3 loop reads CASSTATGGHEQFF. CDR3 DNA sequence: TGTGCCAGTAGCACCGCTACGGGGGGCCATGAGCAGTTCTTC. The chain employs TRBV19 and TRBJ2-1, with D perhaps matching TRBD2 (7 bases). V lost 6 bases and J 8 bases, leaving 17 bases between the germline ends. The germline CDR1 and CDR2 sequences are LNHDA and SQIVND (reference sequence). The CDR3 has 14 residues.

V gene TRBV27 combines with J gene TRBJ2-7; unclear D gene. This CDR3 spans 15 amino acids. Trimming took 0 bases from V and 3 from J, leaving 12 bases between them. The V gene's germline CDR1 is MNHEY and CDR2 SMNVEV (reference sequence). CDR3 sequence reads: CASSLSARQIYEQYF. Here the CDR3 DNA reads TGTGCCAGCAGTTTATCCGCAAGACAAATCTACGAGCAGTACTTC.

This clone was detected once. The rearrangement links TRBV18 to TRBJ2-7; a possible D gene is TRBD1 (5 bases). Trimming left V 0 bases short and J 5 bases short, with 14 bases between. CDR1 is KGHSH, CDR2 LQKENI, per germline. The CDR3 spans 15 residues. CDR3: CASSPPDSPGNEQYF. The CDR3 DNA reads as TGTGCCAGCTCACCACCGGATTCACCAGGGAACGAGCAGTACTTC.

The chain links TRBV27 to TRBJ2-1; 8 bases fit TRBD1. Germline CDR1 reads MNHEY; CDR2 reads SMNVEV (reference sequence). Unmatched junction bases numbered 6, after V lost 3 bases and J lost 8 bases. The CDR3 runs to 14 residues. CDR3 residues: CASSFSQGAYEQFF. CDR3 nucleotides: TGTGCCAGCAGTTTTAGCCAGGGGGCATATGAGCAGTTCTTC.

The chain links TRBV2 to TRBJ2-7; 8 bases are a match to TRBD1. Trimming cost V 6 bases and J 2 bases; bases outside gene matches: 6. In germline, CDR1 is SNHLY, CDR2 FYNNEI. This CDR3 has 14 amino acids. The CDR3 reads CASRDTGGPYEQYF. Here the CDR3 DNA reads TGTGCCAGCAGAGATACAGGGGGGCCCTACGAGCAGTACTTC. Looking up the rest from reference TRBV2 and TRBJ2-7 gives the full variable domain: EPEVTQTPSHQVTQMGQEVILRCVPISNHLYFYWYRQILGQKVEFLVSFYNNEISEKSEIFDDQFSVERPDGSNFTLKIRSTKLEDSAMYFCASRDTGGPYEQYFGPGTRLTVT.

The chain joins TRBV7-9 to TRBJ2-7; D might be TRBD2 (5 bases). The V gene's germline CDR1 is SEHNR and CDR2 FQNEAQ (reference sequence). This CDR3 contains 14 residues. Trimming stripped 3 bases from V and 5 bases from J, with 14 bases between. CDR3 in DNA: TGTGCCAGCAGCTTGACTACCCCCGTGAACGAGCAGTACTTC. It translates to CASSLTTPVNEQYF.

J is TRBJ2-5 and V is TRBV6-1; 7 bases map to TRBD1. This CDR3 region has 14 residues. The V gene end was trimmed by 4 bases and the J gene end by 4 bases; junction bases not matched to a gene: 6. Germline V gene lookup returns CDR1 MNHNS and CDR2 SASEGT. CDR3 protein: CASSVGTDRETQYF. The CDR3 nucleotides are TGTGCCAGCAGTGTAGGGACAGACAGAGAGACCCAGTACTTC.

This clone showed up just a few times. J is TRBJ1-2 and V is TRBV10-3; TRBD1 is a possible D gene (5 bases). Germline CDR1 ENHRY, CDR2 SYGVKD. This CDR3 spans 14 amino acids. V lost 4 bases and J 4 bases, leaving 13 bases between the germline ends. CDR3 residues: CAISVGELAYGYTF. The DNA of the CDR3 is TGTGCCATCAGTGTAGGGGAATTAGCCTATGGCTACACCTTC.

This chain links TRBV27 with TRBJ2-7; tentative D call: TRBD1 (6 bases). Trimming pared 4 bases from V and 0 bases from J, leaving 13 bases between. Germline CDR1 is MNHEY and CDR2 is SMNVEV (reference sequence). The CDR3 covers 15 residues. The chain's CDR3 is CASSWTDMSSYEQYF. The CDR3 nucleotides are TGTGCCAGCAGTTGGACAGACATGTCCTCCTACGAGCAGTACTTC.

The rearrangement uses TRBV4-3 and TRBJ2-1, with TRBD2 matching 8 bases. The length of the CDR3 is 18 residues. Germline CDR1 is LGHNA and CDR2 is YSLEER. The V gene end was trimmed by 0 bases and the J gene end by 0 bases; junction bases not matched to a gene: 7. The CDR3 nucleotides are TGCGCCAGCAGCCAAGATCCCCGGGGGGGGAGCTCCTACAATGAGCAGTTCTTC. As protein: CASSQDPRGGSSYNEQFF.